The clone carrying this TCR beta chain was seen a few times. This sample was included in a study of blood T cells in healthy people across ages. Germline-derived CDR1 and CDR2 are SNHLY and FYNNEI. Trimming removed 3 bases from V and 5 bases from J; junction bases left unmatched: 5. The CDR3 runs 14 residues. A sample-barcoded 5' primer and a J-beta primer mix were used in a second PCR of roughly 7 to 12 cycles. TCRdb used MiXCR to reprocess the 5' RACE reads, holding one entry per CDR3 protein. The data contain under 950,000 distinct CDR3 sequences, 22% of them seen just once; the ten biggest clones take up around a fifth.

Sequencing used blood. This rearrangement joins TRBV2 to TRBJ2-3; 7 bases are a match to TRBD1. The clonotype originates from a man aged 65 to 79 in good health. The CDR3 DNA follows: TGTGCCAGCAGTGACGGGCAGGGGGTAGATACGCAGTATTTT. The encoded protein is CASSDGQGVDTQYF.